A selection of T cell receptor beta chains follows, all from one sample in a study of T cell repertoires in cytomegalovirus infection. Antigens for these TCRs are unknown. TCRdb reanalysed the reads using MiXCR and keeps one entry per CDR3 protein. The table records over 40,000 distinct CDR3 sequences, around 21% of them present only once. The sequencing here drew on CD8+ T cells from cultured PBMCs, taken from culture after CMV antigen stimulation. These receptors were obtained from a human donor in good health (CMV status not recorded). Some clones in this sample may be carry-over from other donors' samples. CDR3s include the opening cysteine and the closing phenylalanine or tryptophan. The order of the fields is J gene, clone size, D gene, V gene, CDR3 DNA, CDR3 protein. A D gene is named only where the DNA matches it firmly. A row's size may be missing; if present it is once, few, many or a size class.

J gene: TRBJ2-5
clone size: .
D gene: TRBD2
V gene: TRBV7-6
CDR3 DNA: TGTGCCAGCAGCTCCGGGGTTAGCGGGGGCCCGAGAGAGACCCAGTACTTC
CDR3 protein: CASSSGVSGGPRETQYF

J gene: TRBJ2-4
clone size: few
D gene: .
V gene: TRBV27
CDR3 DNA: TGTGCCAGCAGTTTACTCCTCAGGGCCAAACTAGCCAAAAACATTCAGTACTTC
CDR3 protein: CASSLLLRAKLAKNIQYF

J gene: TRBJ2-1
clone size: few
D gene: .
V gene: TRBV7-9
CDR3 DNA: TGTGCCAGCAGCCTGACAGCTTCACGTGAGCAGTTCTTC
CDR3 protein: CASSLTASREQFF

J gene: TRBJ1-3
clone size: .
D gene: .
V gene: TRBV7-9
CDR3 DNA: TGTGCCAGCAGCCCCATTGGACAGTCCTCTGGAAACACCATATATTTT
CDR3 protein: CASSPIGQSSGNTIYF

J gene: TRBJ2-7
clone size: few
D gene: .
V gene: TRBV7-9
CDR3 DNA: TGTGCCAGCAGCTTAGGAGGGAGTGACTACGAGCAGTACTTC
CDR3 protein: CASSLGGSDYEQYF

J gene: TRBJ2-7
clone size: .
D gene: .
V gene: TRBV14
CDR3 DNA: TGTGCCAGCAGCGATGGACACGGGACCTACGAGCAGTACTTC
CDR3 protein: CASSDGHGTYEQYF

J gene: TRBJ2-3
clone size: .
D gene: TRBD2
V gene: TRBV9
CDR3 DNA: TGTGCCAGCAGCGTAAGACTAGCGGGAGGGCCGGACACAGATACGCAGTATTTT
CDR3 protein: CASSVRLAGGPDTDTQYF

J gene: TRBJ2-7
clone size: .
D gene: .
V gene: TRBV4-1
CDR3 DNA: TGCGCCAGCAGCGAAGAGTCCCCACAGGGACGAGACGAGCAGTACTTC
CDR3 protein: CASSEESPQGRDEQYF

J gene: TRBJ1-4
clone size: few
D gene: .
V gene: TRBV5-8
CDR3 DNA: TGTGCCAGCAGCCGTTCGAGGGGGGCCGATGAAAAACTGTTTTTT
CDR3 protein: CASSRSRGADEKLFF

J gene: TRBJ2-5
clone size: .
D gene: TRBD1
V gene: TRBV9
CDR3 DNA: TGTGCCAGCAGCGTAAGGGACAGGGGGCAAGAGACCCAGTACTTC
CDR3 protein: CASSVRDRGQETQYF

J gene: TRBJ2-1
clone size: few
D gene: .
V gene: TRBV24-1
CDR3 DNA: TGTGCCACCAGTGACTCGATTGGGGGGGGCCTGTCGCAGTTCTTC
CDR3 protein: CATSDSIGGGLSQFF

J gene: TRBJ2-6
clone size: many
D gene: .
V gene: TRBV7-2
CDR3 DNA: TGTGCCAGCAGCTTCTACGGTGGCAGGACCATCTCTGGGGCCAACGTCCTGACTTTC
CDR3 protein: CASSFYGGRTISGANVLTF

J gene: TRBJ2-1
clone size: few
D gene: .
V gene: TRBV10-3
CDR3 DNA: TGTGCCATCAGTGATGGGGGATTCGATGAGCAGTTCTTC
CDR3 protein: CAISDGGFDEQFF

J gene: TRBJ1-1
clone size: .
D gene: TRBD1
V gene: TRBV6-6
CDR3 DNA: TGTGCCAACAAAATACAGGGGGGTGTCACTGAAGCTTTCTTT
CDR3 protein: CANKIQGGVTEAFF

J gene: TRBJ2-3
clone size: many
D gene: TRBD2
V gene: TRBV11-2
CDR3 DNA: TGTGCCAGCAGCTTAGCATTGCGGGGGGTCACAGATACGCAGTATTTT
CDR3 protein: CASSLALRGVTDTQYF

J gene: TRBJ1-1
clone size: few
D gene: .
V gene: TRBV19
CDR3 DNA: TGTGCCAGTAGTACCGGGCCGAACACTGAAGCTTTCTTT
CDR3 protein: CASSTGPNTEAFF

J gene: TRBJ2-2
clone size: many
D gene: .
V gene: TRBV6-1
CDR3 DNA: TGTGCCAGCAGTGGGGACACCTCTCTGAACACCGGGGAGCTGTTTTTT
CDR3 protein: CASSGDTSLNTGELFF

J gene: TRBJ2-2
clone size: .
D gene: .
V gene: TRBV12-3/TRBV12-4
CDR3 DNA: TGTGCCAGCGGTCAGCCCACCGGGGAGCTGTTTTTT
CDR3 protein: CASGQPTGELFF

J gene: TRBJ1-5
clone size: many
D gene: .
V gene: TRBV20-1
CDR3 DNA: TGCAGTGCTAGAGATCCCCATCAAGGGGGTGTAACGGATTATCAGCCCCAGCATTTT
CDR3 protein: CSARDPHQGGVTDYQPQHF

J gene: TRBJ1-2
clone size: .
D gene: .
V gene: TRBV9
CDR3 DNA: TGTGCCAGCACCATCGGACAGATTAACTATGGCTACACCTTC
CDR3 protein: CASTIGQINYGYTF

J gene: TRBJ1-3
clone size: medium-sized
D gene: .
V gene: TRBV7-2
CDR3 DNA: TGTGCCAGCAGCTTAGACAGTCTTACTGGAAACACCATATATTTT
CDR3 protein: CASSLDSLTGNTIYF

J gene: TRBJ2-1
clone size: few
D gene: .
V gene: TRBV9
CDR3 DNA: TGTGCCAGCAGCGTCGGTGGGGGGCGGAATGAGCAGTTCTTC
CDR3 protein: CASSVGGGRNEQFF

J gene: TRBJ1-4
clone size: few
D gene: .
V gene: TRBV10-3
CDR3 DNA: TGTGCCACCAGACGGAATAATGAAAAACTGTTTTTT
CDR3 protein: CATRRNNEKLFF

J gene: TRBJ2-3
clone size: few
D gene: .
V gene: TRBV20-1
CDR3 DNA: TGCAGTGCTAGACAGCGGAGCACAGATACGCAGTATTTT
CDR3 protein: CSARQRSTDTQYF

J gene: TRBJ2-7
clone size: many
D gene: TRBD1
V gene: TRBV27
CDR3 DNA: TGTGCCAGCAGTTTGGGACAGGTGGGAGCCTACGAGCAGTACTTC
CDR3 protein: CASSLGQVGAYEQYF